Listed here are 23 T cell receptor beta chains from one sample, sequenced in a study of shared clonotypes between healthy human individuals (dated by TCRdb to about 2020). The library was obtained by the immunoSEQ multiplex PCR assay. The table was pulled from immuneACCESS by TCRdb, which kept in-frame rearrangements only. Such tables lose some clones; where checked, under half of the loss comes from unresolved V genes, and the rest has no known cause. Within this sample are about 2.1 million clones, with around 93% of them counted one time only. 1.5% to 2% of the sample goes to the ten largest clones. CD8 naive samples were obtained by positive selection for CCR7 among CD45RO-negative cells, yielding a CD45RA+CCR7+ population from which TemRA cells were excluded. The sequenced sample consisted of naive CD8+ T cells from PBMCs. The cell subset or site label corresponds to: CD45RA+CCR7+. The receptor source for this set is a man aged 18-30 years in good health. Some clones in this sample may be carry-over from other donors' samples.

V and J are TRBV2 and TRBJ2-5; D is uncertain. The CDR3 has 14 amino acids. The V gene's germline CDR1 is SNHLY and CDR2 FYNNEI. The V end was cut by 0 bases, the J end by 1 base, with 6 bases between. The CDR3 reads CASSEALVQETQYF. The CDR3, as DNA: TGTGCCAGCAGTGAAGCTCTTGTCCAAGAGACCCAGTACTTC.

DNA for the CDR3: TGTGCCAGCAGCAAAAAGAGGGACATGCTAGAGACCCAGTACTTC. This encodes CASSKKRDMLETQYF. The chain is built from TRBV5-6 and TRBJ2-5; perhaps TRBD1 as D (6 bases). V was pared by 4 bases and J by 4 bases, with 17 bases between. CDR3 length equals 15 residues. Looked up from germline, CDR1 is SGHDT and CDR2 is YYEEEE.

The rearrangement joins TRBV18 to TRBJ2-7; a weak D match, TRBD1 (5 bases). V was trimmed by 0 bases and J by 1 base, leaving 13 bases between them. The germline CDR1 and CDR2 sequences are KGHSH and LQKENI. This CDR3 spans 16 amino acids. As DNA, the CDR3 is TGTGCCAGCTCACCACCCAGGGCCTCCTCATCCTACGAGCAGTACTTC. Translation gives CASSPPRASSSYEQYF.

The chain uses TRBV7-9 and TRBJ1-2; maybe TRBD1 (6 bases). Germline V gene lookup returns CDR1 SEHNR and CDR2 FQNEAQ (reference sequence). V was trimmed by 7 bases and J by 4 bases, leaving 19 bases between them. The CDR3 consists of 15 residues. DNA of the CDR3: TGTGCCAGCACCACGGGGGGCGGGGCACCCTATGGCTACACCTTC. Its translation: CASTTGGGAPYGYTF.

V usage is TRBV12-5 and J usage is TRBJ2-1; tentatively, D is TRBD2 (5 bases). V was trimmed by 4 bases and J by 9 bases, leaving 10 bases between them. Germline CDR1 and CDR2: LGHNT and FRNRAP. The CDR3 totals 12 residues. CDR3 nucleotides: TGTGCTAGTGGTTCGGACTTGGGTGAGCAGTTCTTC. Protein: CASGSDLGEQFF.

The chain uses TRBV19 and TRBJ2-7; D not certain. The CDR3 consists of 13 residues. V dropped 10 bases and J dropped 3 bases, with 16 bases sitting between them. CDR1 LNHDA and CDR2 SQIVND come from the germline V gene (reference sequence). DNA for the CDR3: TGTGCCACTGGGCTAGGGTTAGGCTACGAGCAGTACTTC. Amino acid sequence: CATGLGLGYEQYF.

CDR3 protein: CSVKPGQGPYEQYF. DNA for the CDR3: TGCAGCGTTAAGCCGGGACAGGGGCCTTACGAGCAGTACTTC. J is TRBJ2-7 and V is TRBV29-1, with 10 bases identical to TRBD1. Per germline, CDR1 SQVTM and CDR2 ANQGSEA. Trimming removed 5 bases from V and 4 bases from J; junction bases left unmatched: 8. The CDR3 extends over 14 amino acids.

V gene TRBV4-1 combines with J gene TRBJ2-3; 8 bases line up with TRBD1. CDR1 MGHRA and CDR2 YSYEKL come from the germline V gene. The CDR3 covers 14 residues. V shed 5 bases, J shed 5 bases, and the junction held 6 bases outside the gene matches. CDR3 residues: CASSNRQGIDTQYF. CDR3 DNA sequence: TGCGCCAGCAGCAACCGACAGGGGATAGATACGCAGTATTTT.

The chain employs TRBV5-1 and TRBJ1-2; D is unresolved. The CDR3 contains 14 residues. V was shortened by 0 bases and J by 0 bases, with 6 bases between the two germline ends. Germline CDR1 SGHRS, CDR2 YFSETQ. In DNA form, the CDR3 reads TGCGCCAGCAGCTTGGAGTTGACTAACTATGGCTACACCTTC. It encodes CASSLELTNYGYTF.

Comment on this clone: This CDR3 is also generated by other DNA sequences in the sample. The chain is built from TRBV28 and TRBJ2-7, with D possibly being TRBD2 (6 bases). V gave up 3 bases and J gave up 4 bases, with 10 bases separating them. The germline V gene has CDR1 MDHEN and CDR2 SYDVKM. This CDR3 has 13 amino acids. CDR3 sequence: CASSLGGIYEQYF. The CDR3 DNA is TGTGCCAGCAGTTTGGGGGGAATTTACGAGCAGTACTTC. The full variable domain, in which reference TRBV28 and TRBJ2-7 provide the parts outside the CDR3, is DVKVTQSSRYLVKRTGEKVFLECVQDMDHENMFWYRQDPGLGLRLIYFSYDVKMKEKGDIPEGYSVSREKKERFSLILESASTNQTSMYLCASSLGGIYEQYFGPGTRLTVT.

V gene TRBV2 combines with J gene TRBJ2-7, with D tentatively TRBD1 or TRBD2 (5 bases each). V lost 2 bases, J lost 0 bases, and 14 bases lay in between. Germline CDR1 reads SNHLY; CDR2 reads FYNNEI. CDR3 length equals 16 residues. Here the CDR3 DNA reads TGTGCCAGCAGTGAATTACGAGGGGCCCACTCCTACGAGCAGTACTTC. Protein sequence: CASSELRGAHSYEQYF.

The chain uses TRBV9 and TRBJ1-3; the D gene is possibly TRBD1 (5 bases). Per the germline V gene, CDR1 is SGDLS and CDR2 is YYNGEE. The germline V and J ends were trimmed by 0 bases and 0 bases, with 13 bases remaining between them. The CDR3 loop spans 17 amino acids. CDR3 coding DNA: TGTGCCAGCAGCGTAGAAAGGGACGGGATCTCTGGAAACACCATATATTTT. Residues: CASSVERDGISGNTIYF. Using reference TRBV9 and TRBJ1-3 for the parts outside the CDR3, the full variable domain is DSGVTQTPKHLITATGQRVTLRCSPRSGDLSVYWYQQSLDQGLQFLIQYYNGEERAKGNILERFSAQQFPDLHSELNLSSLELGDSALYFCASSVERDGISGNTIYFGEGSWLTVV.

The V and J genes are TRBV5-6 and TRBJ2-7; 8 bases align to TRBD1. The ends lost 7 bases at V and 7 bases at J; junction bases unmatched: 7. This CDR3 is 12 amino acids long. Germline-derived CDR1 and CDR2 are SGHDT and YYEEEE. CDR3: CASWDRLMEQYF. Written as DNA, the CDR3 is TGTGCCAGCTGGGACAGGCTCATGGAGCAGTACTTC. Together with reference TRBV5-6 and TRBJ2-7, the CDR3 gives the full variable domain: DAGVTQSPTHLIKTRGQQVTLRCSPKSGHDTVSWYQQALGQGPQFIFQYYEEEERQRGNFPDRFSGHQFPNYSSELNVNALLLGDSALYLCASWDRLMEQYFGPGTRLTVT.

This chain links TRBV4-1 with TRBJ1-1; D uncertain. Trimming removed 0 bases at V and 6 bases at J, with 20 bases between. This CDR3 region has 17 residues. Germline V gene sequence: CDR1 MGHRA, CDR2 YSYEKL. The CDR3 sequence: CASSQDMEEVIHSEAFF. The CDR3 DNA reads TGCGCCAGCAGCCAAGATATGGAAGAGGTAATCCATTCTGAAGCTTTCTTT.

The chain employs TRBV11-2 and TRBJ1-1; 7 bases align to TRBD1. The length of the CDR3 is 15 residues. CDR1 SGHAT and CDR2 FQNNGV come from the germline V gene. V was pared by 1 base and J by 5 bases, with 7 bases of the junction left unmatched. CDR3 amino acids: CASSLGGRGVTEAFF. CDR3 sequence (DNA): TGTGCCAGCAGCTTAGGCGGCAGGGGGGTTACTGAAGCTTTCTTT.

This sequence joins TRBV15 and TRBJ1-1; D might be TRBD1 (5 bases). CDR3 length: 16 amino acids. V was clipped by 5 bases and J by 2 bases, with 18 bases between them. Germline lookup yields CDR1 LNHNV and CDR2 YYDKDF (reference sequence). CDR3 sequence (DNA): TGTGCCACCAGCCCCCGGGACCTTTCCCTAAACACTGAAGCTTTCTTT. Protein sequence: CATSPRDLSLNTEAFF.

This clone came up once. The chain links TRBV6-5 to TRBJ2-1; 7 nucleotides match TRBD1. The CDR3 consists of 14 residues. Germline trimming cut 5 bases from V and 6 bases from J; bases unmatched to any gene: 7. In germline, CDR1 is MNHEY, CDR2 SVGAGI. The CDR3 DNA reads TGTGCCAGCAGTGCAAGACAGGGCCCCAATGAGCAGTTCTTC. Protein: CASSARQGPNEQFF.

This clone was found a few times. The V gene is TRBV20-1, the J gene TRBJ1-1, with D unresolved. V shed 3 bases and J shed 6 bases, with 8 bases lying between them. The CDR3 consists of 11 residues. Per germline, CDR1 DFQATT and CDR2 SNEGSKA (reference sequence). The CDR3 nucleotides read TGCAGTGCTAGTGGGCTGGCTGAAGCTTTCTTT. The encoded protein is CSASGLAEAFF.

V is TRBV5-5 and J is TRBJ1-2; D remains ambiguous. From germline, CDR1 is SGHKS and CDR2 YYEKEE (reference sequence). V lost 0 bases and J 6 bases, leaving 18 bases between the germline ends. The CDR3 has 16 residues. CDR3 region: CASSLVPGAPDHGYTF. CDR3 in DNA: TGTGCCAGCAGCTTGGTTCCCGGAGCGCCAGATCATGGCTACACCTTC.

The rearrangement joins TRBV18 to TRBJ2-1; D gene unclear. Germline V lookup: CDR1 KGHSH, CDR2 LQKENI. The CDR3 runs to 18 residues. Trimming took off 0 bases at V and 1 base at J, with 16 bases between the two ends. DNA of the CDR3: TGTGCCAGCTCACCACCTTTTTTGGGCGGCCGATCCTACAATGAGCAGTTCTTC. Translating gives CASSPPFLGGRSYNEQFF. The full variable domain, with the rest looked up from reference TRBV18 and TRBJ2-1, is NAGVMQNPRHLVRRRGQEARLRCSPMKGHSHVYWYRQLPEEGLKFMVYLQKENIIDESGMPKERFSAEFPKEGPSILRIQQVVRGDSAAYFCASSPPFLGGRSYNEQFFGPGTRLTVL.

The count of this clone is one. The chain carries TRBV11-2 and TRBJ2-3; D is unclear. Trimming stripped 4 bases from V and 0 bases from J, with 8 bases between. The CDR3 has 14 residues. Germline lookup yields CDR1 SGHAT and CDR2 FQNNGV. The chain's CDR3 is CASSSYMSTDTQYF. CDR3 nucleotides: TGTGCCAGCAGCTCATACATGAGCACAGATACGCAGTATTTT.

The chain combines TRBV27 with TRBJ1-5; unclear D gene. V was shortened by 6 bases and J by 5 bases, with 14 bases between the two germline ends. Germline-derived CDR1 and CDR2 are MNHEY and SMNVEV (reference sequence). The CDR3 runs 14 residues. The CDR3 DNA follows: TGTGCCAGCAGCAGGTTAAGAGACGATCAGCCCCAGCATTTT. Its protein product is CASSRLRDDQPQHF.

The chain joins TRBV7-9 to TRBJ2-1, with TRBD2 matching over 11 bases. Germline V gene data show CDR1 as SEHNR and CDR2 as FQNEAQ (reference sequence). The CDR3 sequence is 13 residues long. V dropped 6 bases and J dropped 9; count of bases not matched to a gene: 4. The CDR3 protein is CASRLAGDAEQFF. The CDR3 bases are TGTGCCAGCAGACTAGCGGGAGACGCTGAGCAGTTCTTC. The entire variable domain, with the rest obtained from reference TRBV7-9 and TRBJ2-1, is as follows: DTGVSQNPRHKITKRGQNVTFRCDPISEHNRLYWYRQTLGQGPEFLTYFQNEAQLEKSRLLSDRFSAERPKGSFSTLEIQRTEQGDSAMYLCASRLAGDAEQFFGPGTRLTVL.